This T cell receptor beta chain was identified in a study of shared clonotypes between healthy human individuals. Using immunoSEQ multiplex PCR, the repertoire was profiled, and TCRdb retains in-frame clones only, with some absent. Counted here are over 850,000 clones, roughly 74% occurring once; the ten biggest clones make up 0.4% to 0.55%. Regarding this clone: Other DNA sequences from this sample encode an identical CDR3 as well.

This CDR3 spans 14 amino acids. V was clipped by 2 bases and J by 4 bases; unmatched bases: 2. The germline V gene has CDR1 MNHNS and CDR2 SASEGT. Sequencing was done on a sample of memory CD4+ T cells from PBMCs. Subset here: CD45RA-negative fraction. The sequence came from a man younger than 30 in good health. Some clones in this sample may be carry-over from other donors' samples. V usage is TRBV6-1 and J usage is TRBJ2-7; 10 bases are shared with TRBD2. The CDR3 DNA is TGTGCCAGCAGTGAACTAGCGGGAGCGTACGAGCAGTACTTC. This codes for CASSELAGAYEQYF.